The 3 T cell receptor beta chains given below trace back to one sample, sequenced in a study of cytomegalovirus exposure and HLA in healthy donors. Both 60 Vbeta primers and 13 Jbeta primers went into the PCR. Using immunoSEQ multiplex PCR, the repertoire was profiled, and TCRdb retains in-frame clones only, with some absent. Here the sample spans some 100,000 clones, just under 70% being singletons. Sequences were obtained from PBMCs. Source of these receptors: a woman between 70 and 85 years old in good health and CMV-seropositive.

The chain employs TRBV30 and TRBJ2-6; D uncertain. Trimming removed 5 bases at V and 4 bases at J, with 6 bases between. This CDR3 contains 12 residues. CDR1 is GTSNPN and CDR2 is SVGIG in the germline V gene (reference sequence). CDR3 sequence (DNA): TGTGCCTGGGACTTGGGGGCCAACGTCCTGACTTTC. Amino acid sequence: CAWDLGANVLTF.

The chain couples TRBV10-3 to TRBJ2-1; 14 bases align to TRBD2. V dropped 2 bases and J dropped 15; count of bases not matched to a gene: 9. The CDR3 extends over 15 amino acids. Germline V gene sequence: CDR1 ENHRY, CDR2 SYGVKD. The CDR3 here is CAISEGLAGGLPGFF. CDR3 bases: TGTGCCATCAGTGAGGGACTAGCGGGGGGTCTGCCTGGGTTCTTC.

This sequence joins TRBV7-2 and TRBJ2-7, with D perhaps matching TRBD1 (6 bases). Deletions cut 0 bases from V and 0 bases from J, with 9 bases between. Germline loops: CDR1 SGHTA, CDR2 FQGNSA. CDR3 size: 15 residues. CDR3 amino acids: CASSLAGTISYEQYF. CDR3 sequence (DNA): TGTGCCAGCAGCTTAGCAGGGACAATCTCCTACGAGCAGTACTTC. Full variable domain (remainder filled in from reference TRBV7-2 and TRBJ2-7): GAGVSQSPSNKVTEKGKDVELRCDPISGHTALYWYRQSLGQGLEFLIYFQGNSAPDKSGLPSDRFSAERTGGSVSTLTIQRTQQEDSAVYLCASSLAGTISYEQYFGPGTRLTVT.